The 22 T cell receptor beta chains listed next were all sequenced from one sample in a study of siplizumab effects on memory and regulatory T cells. Sequencing used immunoSEQ multiplex PCR; TCRdb keeps in-frame clones, though not all of them. Of about 19,000 clones detected, 44% appear once; the ten largest clones hold 6%. The antigens of these receptors remain unknown. The mixed lymphocyte reaction cells underwent coculture at 37°C for five to six days. The specimen sequenced was CFSE-low (dividing) CD4+ T cells sorted from an allogeneic mixed lymphocyte reaction. The receptors were sampled from a human donor in good health; the cells came from an allogeneic mixed lymphocyte reaction. Some clones in this sample may be carry-over from other donors' samples.

This clone was observed a handful of times. The genes are TRBV10-2 and TRBJ1-2, with no clear D. The CDR3 is 12 residues long. Trimming stripped 4 bases from V and 1 base from J, with 4 bases between. Germline lookup yields CDR1 WSHSY and CDR2 SAAADI. The CDR3 protein is CASSAVNYGYTF. DNA of the CDR3: TGCGCCAGCAGTGCAGTTAACTATGGCTACACCTTC.

The chain recombines TRBV5-1 with TRBJ2-7, with TRBD1 as a possible D gene (6 bases). In germline, CDR1 is SGHRS, CDR2 YFSETQ. Trimming stripped 4 bases from V and 1 base from J, with 15 bases between. The CDR3 is 15 residues long. In DNA, the CDR3 is TGCGCCAGCAGCCCCGGGACACAGAAATCCTACGAGCAGTACTTC. This codes for CASSPGTQKSYEQYF.

This clone appeared a few times. The chain recombines TRBV19 with TRBJ2-7, with D possibly being TRBD2 (6 bases). This CDR3 region has 15 residues. Looked up from germline, CDR1 is LNHDA and CDR2 is SQIVND (reference sequence). Trimming removed 3 bases from V and 6 bases from J, with 18 bases in between. The CDR3 loop is CASSIIAAGRPEQYF. As DNA, the CDR3 is TGTGCCAGTAGTATCATCGCGGCGGGACGGCCCGAGCAGTACTTC.

The rearrangement joins TRBV5-1 to TRBJ1-2, with D perhaps matching TRBD1 (6 bases). Between the trimmed V and J ends, which lost 4 bases and 5 bases, there was a span of 15 bases. The CDR3 covers 14 residues. Germline CDR1 and CDR2: SGHRS and YFSETQ. For the CDR3, the DNA is TGCGCCAGCAGCACAGGGCCAGTAGGGTATGGCTACACCTTC. This translates into CASSTGPVGYGYTF.

This clone was counted only a few times. This chain uses TRBV5-4 with TRBJ2-5; 7 bases match TRBD1. Looked up from germline, CDR1 is SGHNT and CDR2 is YYREEE (reference sequence). The CDR3 loop spans 13 amino acids. Trimming cost V 4 bases and J 4 bases; bases outside gene matches: 4. The CDR3 loop is CASSVPGGETQYF. CDR3 nucleotide sequence: TGTGCCAGCAGCGTGCCAGGGGGAGAGACCCAGTACTTC.

This clone was observed a few times. The rearrangement links TRBV2 to TRBJ2-3; TRBD2 might be the D (6 bases). CDR1 and CDR2 (germline): SNHLY, FYNNEI. The CDR3 totals 13 residues. The V and J ends lost 6 bases and 3 bases respectively, with 10 bases between them. The CDR3 here is CASRTLATDTQYF. The CDR3 coding sequence is TGTGCCAGCAGGACGCTAGCGACAGATACGCAGTATTTT.

This chain joins TRBV11-2 and TRBJ2-7; D call uncertain. Trimming cost V 4 bases and J 2 bases, with 3 bases left between them. The CDR3 extends over 11 amino acids. CDR1 and CDR2 from the germline V gene are SGHAT and FQNNGV. CDR3 sequence: CASSSTYEQYF. CDR3 nucleotide sequence: TGTGCCAGCAGCTCGACCTACGAGCAGTACTTC.

Details on this clone: Mismatch with germline at one junction end may stem from a read error. The chain has TRBV10-3 and TRBJ2-1, with D possibly called TRBD1 or TRBD2 (5 bases each). This CDR3 has 15 residues. Germline CDR1 and CDR2: ENHRY and SYGVKD. CDR3 coding DNA: TGTGCCAGCAGTTACTCGGGGACGGCCTACAATGAGCAGTTCTTC. This translates into CASSYSGTAYNEQFF.

In its sample, this clone was seen once. This sequence joins TRBV5-1 and TRBJ2-5; 7 nucleotides agree with TRBD2. The tail of the sequence fits TRBJ2-7 better, so the J call may be wrong. Looked up from germline, CDR1 is SGHRS and CDR2 is YFSETQ. This CDR3 is built from 17 residues. The CDR3 DNA reads TGCGCCAGCAGCTTGGTTGCACCTGGACTAGGGGCGGACGAGCAGTACTTC. Amino acids: CASSLVAPGLGADEQYF.

As to this clone: A much larger clone lies a single base off, so this may be a read error. Other DNA sequences in the sample encode the same CDR3. The rearrangement joins TRBV29-1 to TRBJ1-1; D remains unclear. Germline values: CDR1 SQVTM, CDR2 ANQGSEA. The CDR3 sequence is 14 residues long. CDR3 loop: CSVGIGGPNTEAFF. DNA for the CDR3: TGCAGCGTTGGGATTGGCGGACCGAACACTGAGGCTTTCTTT.

This clone was found a few times. The V call is TRBV5-1, the J call TRBJ1-6; 7 positions match TRBD1. V lost 4 bases and J lost 6; bases outside the gene matches: 7. From germline, CDR1 is SGHRS and CDR2 YFSETQ. This CDR3 region has 15 residues. The CDR3 loop reads CASSRDSVSNSPLHF. The CDR3 DNA is TGCGCCAGCAGCCGGGACAGTGTTTCTAATTCACCCCTCCACTTT.

The CDR3 spells CASSLGLSTDTQYF. CDR3 sequence (DNA): TGTGCCAGCAGCTTAGGACTATCTACGGATACGCAGTATTTT. This rearrangement joins TRBV11-2 to TRBJ2-3, with a weak D call TRBD2 (5 bases). V lost 1 base and J lost 6, with 11 bases in between. CDR1 and CDR2 (germline): SGHAT, FQNNGV. There are 14 residues in the CDR3.

Only one count was recorded for this clone. V is TRBV11-2 and J is TRBJ2-7, with unresolved D. This CDR3 is built from 11 residues. V was trimmed by 6 bases and J by 3 bases, leaving 6 bases between them. Per the germline V gene, CDR1 is SGHAT and CDR2 is FQNNGV. CDR3 in amino acids: CASSENYEQYF. CDR3 DNA: TGTGCCAGCAGTGAAAACTACGAGCAGTACTTC. The entire variable domain, with the rest obtained from reference TRBV11-2 and TRBJ2-7, is as follows: EAGVAQSPRYKIIEKRQSVAFWCNPISGHATLYWYQQILGQGPKLLIQFQNNGVVDDSQLPKDRFSAERLKGVDSTLKIQPAKLEDSAVYLCASSENYEQYFGPGTRLTVT.

J is TRBJ1-5 and V is TRBV5-6, with TRBD1 as a possible D gene (5 bases). Germline values: CDR1 SGHDT, CDR2 YYEEEE. The CDR3 runs 15 residues. Trimming cost V 0 bases and J 2 bases, with 9 bases left between them. The DNA for the CDR3 is TGTGCCAGCAGCTTGGGGGGGTCGGGCAATCAGCCCCAGCATTTT. As protein: CASSLGGSGNQPQHF.

The J gene is TRBJ2-5, the V gene TRBV7-6, with D possibly being TRBD1 (5 bases). The J call may be mistaken, given a closer DNA end match to TRBJ2-7. This CDR3 region has 15 residues. Per germline, CDR1 SGHVS and CDR2 FNYEAQ. Here the CDR3 DNA reads TGTGCCAGCAGCTTAGTAGCATCTGGGGCAAGCGAGCAGTACTTC. Its translation is CASSLVASGASEQYF.

The chain employs TRBV18 and TRBJ2-5; 11 nucleotides align to TRBD2. This CDR3 comprises 18 residues. CDR1 and CDR2 (germline): KGHSH, LQKENI. After removal of 1 base from V and 1 base from J, the junction contained 8 bases not matched to a gene. The CDR3 sequence is CASSPLPSGLAAQETQYF. DNA of the CDR3: TGTGCCAGCTCACCACTCCCTTCGGGACTAGCGGCCCAAGAGACCCAGTACTTC.

The rearrangement uses TRBV10-1 and TRBJ1-1; D ambiguous. V dropped 7 bases and J dropped 0 bases, with 15 bases sitting between them. The CDR3 is 15 residues long. Looked up from germline, CDR1 is WNHNN and CDR2 is SYGVQD (reference sequence). CDR3 DNA: TGCGCCAGCAAAAGGAAAGGCGACATGAACACTGAAGCTTTCTTT. This encodes CASKRKGDMNTEAFF.

This chain joins TRBV22-1 and TRBJ1-2. TRBV22-1 is a pseudogene segment. This CDR3 spans 14 amino acids. CDR3 sequence: CPGRRLRKTYGYTF. For the CDR3, the DNA is TGTCCTGGGAGGCGTCTGAGAAAGACCTATGGCTACACCTTC.

The genes are TRBV7-2 and TRBJ2-3; 11 bases align to TRBD2. CDR1 is SGHTA, CDR2 FQGNSA, per germline. Trimming at V came to 5 bases and at J to 0 bases, leaving 13 bases not matched to a gene. The CDR3 has 19 amino acids. CDR3 coding DNA: TGTGCCAGCAGCCCCGGGACTAGCGGATACCTACTGAGCACAGATACGCAGTATTTT. Its translation is CASSPGTSGYLLSTDTQYF.

The chain joins TRBV11-2 to TRBJ2-5; D gene ambiguous. Germline values: CDR1 SGHAT, CDR2 FQNNGV. V lost 4 bases to trimming and J lost 2 bases, with 14 bases between them. This CDR3 is 15 amino acids long. CDR3 nucleotides: TGTGCCAGCAGCTCTGGCAGGAATTCACAAGAGACCCAGTACTTC. It codes for CASSSGRNSQETQYF.

This clone has more than one count but fewer than ten. J is TRBJ1-1 and V is TRBV5-1; D unclear. CDR1 and CDR2 (germline): SGHRS, YFSETQ. The V end was cut by 0 bases, the J end by 0 bases, with 6 bases between. This CDR3 contains 14 residues. This CDR3 reads CASSLVTVNTEAFF. The DNA for the CDR3 is TGCGCCAGCAGCTTGGTAACGGTGAACACTGAAGCTTTCTTT.

The V and J genes are TRBV20-1 and TRBJ2-1; D is uncertain. Germline V gene data show CDR1 as DFQATT and CDR2 as SNEGSKA (reference sequence). The V end lost 4 bases, the J end lost 0 bases, and 1 base lay between the germline ends. The CDR3 is 11 amino acids. Here the CDR3 reads CSANSYNEQFF. CDR3 DNA sequence: TGCAGTGCTAACTCCTACAATGAGCAGTTCTTC.